This paragraph reports one T cell receptor (beta chain). Its antigen remains unknown. The entry originates in a study of cytomegalovirus exposure and HLA in healthy donors. Study in general: The roughly 120 validation repertoires matched the roughly 670 first-cohort repertoires in platform, a later analysis reported.

Study-level points and caveats: Most TCR sequences proved rare, with some public TCRs found in many donors. Using the classifier, cytomegalovirus status was reportedly diagnosed with high specificity and sensitivity.

Assay used: immunoSEQ multiplex PCR; TCRdb lists only in-frame clones, some missing. The table includes about 220,000 clones, over 80% detected once. This CDR3 spans 14 amino acids. Germline trimming cut 8 bases from V and 1 base from J; bases unmatched to any gene: 8. Germline V CDR1 and CDR2: SQVTM, ANQGSEA. The study drew the donors from its approximately 120-subject validation cohort, separate from the roughly 700-subject first cohort. Sequencing was done on a sample of PBMCs. The chain combines TRBV29-1 with TRBJ2-1, with TRBD1 identical over 7 bases. This clonotype was obtained from a woman under 40 in good health and CMV-seropositive. CDR3 in DNA: TGCAGCTTCACAGGGGTGATATCCTACAATGAGCAGTTCTTC. It specifies CSFTGVISYNEQFF.